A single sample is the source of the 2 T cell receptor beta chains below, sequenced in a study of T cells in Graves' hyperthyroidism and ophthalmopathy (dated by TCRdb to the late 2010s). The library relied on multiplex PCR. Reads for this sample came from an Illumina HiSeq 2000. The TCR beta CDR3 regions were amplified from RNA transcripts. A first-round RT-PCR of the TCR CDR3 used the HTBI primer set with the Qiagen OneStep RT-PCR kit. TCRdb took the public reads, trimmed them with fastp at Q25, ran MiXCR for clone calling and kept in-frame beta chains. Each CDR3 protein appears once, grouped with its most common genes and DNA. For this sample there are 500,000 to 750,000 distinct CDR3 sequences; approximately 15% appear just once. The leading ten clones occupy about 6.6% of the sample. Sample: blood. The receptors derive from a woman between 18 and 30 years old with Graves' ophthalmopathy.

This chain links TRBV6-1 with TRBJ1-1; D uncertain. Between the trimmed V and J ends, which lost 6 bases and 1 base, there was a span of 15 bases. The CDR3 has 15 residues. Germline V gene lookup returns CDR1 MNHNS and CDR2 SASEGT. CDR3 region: CASRRGEGPNTEAFF. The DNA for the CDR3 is TGTGCCAGCAGACGCGGGGAGGGCCCGAACACTGAAGCTTTCTTT.

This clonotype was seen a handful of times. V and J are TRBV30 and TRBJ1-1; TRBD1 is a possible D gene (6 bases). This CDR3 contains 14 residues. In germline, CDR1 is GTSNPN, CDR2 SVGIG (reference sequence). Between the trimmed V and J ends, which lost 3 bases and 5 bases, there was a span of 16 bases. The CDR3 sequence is CAWRYGGAGTEAFF. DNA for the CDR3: TGTGCCTGGAGGTATGGGGGGGCAGGGACTGAAGCTTTCTTT.